These 22 T cell receptor beta chains were sequenced from one sample in a study of cytomegalovirus exposure and HLA in healthy donors. The primer mix had 60 Vbeta and 13 Jbeta primers. Some clones are missing from TCRdb's copy, which holds only in-frame ones; the method was immunoSEQ multiplex PCR. The sample has about 160,000 clones, about 86% seen once. Specimen: PBMCs. The receptors shown here come from a woman between 18 and 30 years old in good health and CMV-seronegative.

J is TRBJ1-2 and V is TRBV5-1; no reliable D call. Germline V gene lookup returns CDR1 SGHRS and CDR2 YFSETQ. CDR3 length: 14 residues. V lost 0 bases, J lost 6 bases, and 12 bases lay in between. The DNA for the CDR3 is TGCGCCAGCAGCTTGGCCGGGGTTGACGATGGCTACACCTTC. Its translation: CASSLAGVDDGYTF.

V usage is TRBV6-6 and J usage is TRBJ1-1; D gene unclear. V gave up 5 bases and J gave up 5 bases, with 12 bases separating them. The CDR3 is made up of 13 amino acids. Germline V gene data show CDR1 as MNHNY and CDR2 as SVGAGI (reference sequence). Here the CDR3 DNA reads TGTGCCAGCAGTGATCCCGGAGAGACTGAAGCTTTCTTT. Translating gives CASSDPGETEAFF.

The chain recombines TRBV7-2 with TRBJ2-1; a possible D gene is TRBD1 (6 bases). The length of the CDR3 is 15 residues. Trimming removed 3 bases from V and 3 bases from J, with 12 bases in between. The germline gives CDR1 SGHTA, CDR2 FQGNSA. The CDR3 protein is CASSLSRDNYNEQFF. For the CDR3, the DNA is TGTGCCAGCAGCTTGAGCCGGGACAACTACAATGAGCAGTTCTTC.

J is TRBJ1-5 and V is TRBV28, with D tentatively TRBD1 (6 bases). The CDR3 has 16 amino acids. CDR1 is MDHEN, CDR2 SYDVKM, per germline. V shed 2 bases and J shed 3 bases, with 14 bases lying between them. CDR3 bases: TGTGCCAGCAGTTTAGTACAGGGAACCCTCAATCAGCCCCAGCATTTT. It is translated as CASSLVQGTLNQPQHF.

The V and J genes are TRBV11-2 and TRBJ1-1; a weak D match, TRBD1 (5 bases). V was clipped by 5 bases and J by 4 bases, with 11 bases between them. The germline CDR1 and CDR2 sequences are SGHAT and FQNNGV. The CDR3 has 13 residues. The CDR3 loop is CASSGRGGTEAFF. CDR3 in DNA: TGTGCCAGCAGCGGGAGGGGCGGCACTGAAGCTTTCTTT.

This chain uses TRBV28 with TRBJ1-4, with D possibly matching TRBD1 (5 bases). Germline lookup yields CDR1 MDHEN and CDR2 SYDVKM. V was trimmed by 3 bases and J by 8 bases, leaving 10 bases between them. The CDR3 runs 13 residues. The CDR3 bases are TGTGCCAGCAGTTTCAGGGTAGGGGAAAAACTGTTTTTT. This translates into CASSFRVGEKLFF. Full variable domain (outside the CDR3, taken from reference TRBV28 and TRBJ1-4): DVKVTQSSRYLVKRTGEKVFLECVQDMDHENMFWYRQDPGLGLRLIYFSYDVKMKEKGDIPEGYSVSREKKERFSLILESASTNQTSMYLCASSFRVGEKLFFGSGTQLSVL.

Only one count was recorded for this clone. The CDR3 loop reads CASTDGGGQETQYF. In DNA, the CDR3 is TGTGCCAGCACAGACGGAGGCGGCCAAGAGACCCAGTACTTC. J is TRBJ2-5 and V is TRBV7-9; D might be TRBD2 (5 bases). Germline V lookup: CDR1 SEHNR, CDR2 FQNEAQ (reference sequence). The CDR3 spans 14 residues. Trimming pared 7 bases from V and 1 base from J, leaving 13 bases between.

The chain employs TRBV19 and TRBJ2-2, with 9 bases identical to TRBD1. Germline CDR1 is LNHDA and CDR2 is SQIVND (reference sequence). The V segment lost 2 bases and the J segment 4 bases; nucleotides outside the gene matches: 5. The CDR3 runs to 16 residues. CDR3 region: CASSIIWDRVTGELFF. CDR3 DNA: TGTGCCAGTAGTATAATCTGGGACAGGGTCACCGGGGAGCTGTTTTTT.

This clone came up a few times. The CDR3 here is CASSEGQGDEKLFF. In DNA form, the CDR3 reads TGTGCCAGCAGTGAGGGACAGGGGGATGAAAAACTGTTTTTT. The rearrangement links TRBV2 to TRBJ1-4; 11 bases fit TRBD1. This CDR3 comprises 14 residues. The germline CDR1 and CDR2 sequences are SNHLY and FYNNEI. Unmatched junction bases numbered 0, after V lost 3 bases and J lost 6 bases.

This chain connects TRBV10-3 to TRBJ2-1, with D maybe TRBD2 (6 bases). Germline V gene data show CDR1 as ENHRY and CDR2 as SYGVKD. CDR3 size: 14 residues. Trimming pared 10 bases from V and 4 bases from J, leaving 17 bases between. The CDR3 region is CATGTPENYNEQFF. The CDR3 DNA follows: TGTGCCACCGGGACTCCTGAAAATTACAATGAGCAGTTCTTC.

The rearrangement joins TRBV6-5 to TRBJ1-5; unclear D gene. V lost 7 bases to trimming and J lost 7 bases, with 11 bases between them. The CDR3 consists of 12 residues. Per germline, CDR1 MNHEY and CDR2 SVGAGI. CDR3 coding DNA: TGTGCCAGCACCCTCTCCGAGCAGCCCCAGCATTTT. Protein sequence: CASTLSEQPQHF.

This rearrangement joins TRBV4-1 to TRBJ2-1; D possibly corresponds to TRBD1 (6 bases). V lost 1 base and J lost 6, with 19 bases in between. CDR1 is MGHRA, CDR2 YSYEKL, per germline. The CDR3 length is 17 residues. This chain's CDR3 is CASSQVLRKQGVNEQFF. The CDR3 DNA follows: TGCGCCAGCAGCCAAGTCTTAAGGAAACAGGGAGTCAATGAGCAGTTCTTC.

This clone has just one count. The rearrangement uses TRBV14 and TRBJ2-1; 14 bases map to TRBD2. Germline V lookup: CDR1 SGHDN, CDR2 FVKESK. The trim removed 2 bases at V and 3 bases at J, leaving 6 bases unmatched. This CDR3 is 18 amino acids long. The CDR3 DNA reads as TGTGCCAGCAGCCAACGTCGGACTAGCGGGGGGATCTACAATGAGCAGTTCTTC. Protein: CASSQRRTSGGIYNEQFF. The complete variable domain, with remaining parts taken from reference TRBV14 and TRBJ2-1, reads EAGVTQFPSHSVIEKGQTVTLRCDPISGHDNLYWYRRVMGKEIKFLLHFVKESKQDESGMPNNRFLAERTGGTYSTLKVQPAELEDSGVYFCASSQRRTSGGIYNEQFFGPGTRLTVL.

The chain uses TRBV2 and TRBJ2-7, with D possibly being TRBD1 (5 bases). CDR1 SNHLY and CDR2 FYNNEI come from the germline V gene. Between the trimmed V and J ends, which lost 3 bases and 0 bases, there was a span of 12 bases. This CDR3 is built from 15 residues. The CDR3 DNA sequence: TGTGCCAGCAGTGAGGGATGGGGCCTCTCCTACGAGCAGTACTTC. It is translated as CASSEGWGLSYEQYF.

V is TRBV14 and J is TRBJ2-1; 13 nucleotides agree with TRBD2. The CDR3 covers 18 residues. Trimming at V came to 4 bases and at J to 2 bases, leaving 8 bases not matched to a gene. Germline CDR1 and CDR2: SGHDN and FVKESK. In DNA form, the CDR3 reads TGTGCCAGCAGCCCACTAGCGGGGGGGCCTCCTCCCTACAATGAGCAGTTCTTC. Its translation: CASSPLAGGPPPYNEQFF.

This clone was seen once. The V call is TRBV27, the J call TRBJ2-3; no reliable D call. V shed 8 bases and J shed 0 bases, with 12 bases lying between them. CDR3 size: 14 residues. The germline V gene encodes CDR1 MNHEY and CDR2 SMNVEV (reference sequence). CDR3 DNA sequence: TGTGCCAGCCGGCCAGGCACTAGCACAGATACGCAGTATTTT. Translation gives CASRPGTSTDTQYF.

This chain links TRBV27 with TRBJ2-5; 10 nucleotides line up with TRBD2. CDR1 and CDR2 from the germline V gene are MNHEY and SMNVEV (reference sequence). The CDR3 runs 16 residues. Trimming removed 5 bases from V and 3 bases from J; junction bases left unmatched: 9. Here the CDR3 reads CASSGGLAWGEETQYF. In nucleotides, the CDR3 is TGTGCCAGCAGTGGGGGACTAGCGTGGGGAGAAGAGACCCAGTACTTC.

The V gene is TRBV5-1, the J gene TRBJ1-1; a possible D gene is TRBD1 (5 bases). Germline V gene data show CDR1 as SGHRS and CDR2 as YFSETQ. The CDR3 length is 15 residues. The V end lost 3 bases, the J end lost 5 bases, and 17 bases lay between the germline ends. The DNA for the CDR3 is TGCGCCAGCAGCTATCTGGGGGGGATTGAAACTGAAGCTTTCTTT. Translation: CASSYLGGIETEAFF.

This sequence joins TRBV15 and TRBJ2-5; 7 bases line up with TRBD2. This CDR3 has 14 amino acids. Trimming cost V 0 bases and J 2 bases; bases outside gene matches: 0. Germline assignment: CDR1 LNHNV and CDR2 YYDKDF (reference sequence). This CDR3 is CATSRDGGQETQYF. In DNA, the CDR3 is TGTGCCACCAGCAGAGACGGGGGGCAAGAGACCCAGTACTTC.

This clone came up a few times. The CDR3 loop is CASSYGDRDNEKLFF. As DNA, the CDR3 is TGTGCCAGCAGTTATGGGGACAGGGACAATGAAAAACTGTTTTTT. The rearrangement links TRBV6-6 to TRBJ1-4; TRBD1 aligns across 9 bases. The CDR3 length is 15 residues. The germline CDR1 and CDR2 sequences are MNHNY and SVGAGI (reference sequence). J was trimmed by 5 bases and V by 3 bases; bases with no gene match: 4.

The chain links TRBV6-6 to TRBJ2-7; 8 nucleotides match TRBD2. This CDR3 is built from 14 residues. Germline loops: CDR1 MNHNY, CDR2 SVGAGI (reference sequence). Trimming took 6 bases from V and 7 from J; bases not matched to a gene: 11. CDR3 DNA: TGTGCCAGCAGCCCTTCGGGGGTAGCGGGAGAGCAGTACTTC. This sequence encodes CASSPSGVAGEQYF.

The chain recombines TRBV5-1 with TRBJ2-5; the D gene is possibly TRBD1 (6 bases). CDR1 is SGHRS, CDR2 YFSETQ, per germline. Trimming took off 7 bases at V and 0 bases at J, with 10 bases between the two ends. This CDR3 has 13 residues. CDR3 loop: CASLRDNQETQYF. In DNA form, the CDR3 reads TGCGCCAGCCTCCGGGACAACCAAGAGACCCAGTACTTC.